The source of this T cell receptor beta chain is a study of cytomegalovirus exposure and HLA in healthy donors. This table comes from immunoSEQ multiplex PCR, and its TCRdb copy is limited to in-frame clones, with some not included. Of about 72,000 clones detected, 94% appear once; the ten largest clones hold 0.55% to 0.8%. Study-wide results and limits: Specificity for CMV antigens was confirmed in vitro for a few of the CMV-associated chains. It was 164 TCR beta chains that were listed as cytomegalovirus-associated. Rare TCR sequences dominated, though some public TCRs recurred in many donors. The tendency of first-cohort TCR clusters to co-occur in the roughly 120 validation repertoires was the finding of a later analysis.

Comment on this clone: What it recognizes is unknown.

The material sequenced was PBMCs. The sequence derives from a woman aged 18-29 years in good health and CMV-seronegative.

This chain's CDR3 is CASSRGLAGEKLFF. The CDR3 coding sequence is TGTGCCAGCAGCCGAGGGCTGGCGGGCGAAAAACTGTTTTTT. The chain has TRBV2 and TRBJ1-4; D call uncertain. This CDR3 has 14 amino acids. CDR1 is SNHLY and CDR2 is FYNNEI in the germline V gene. V was shortened by 6 bases and J by 8 bases, with 16 bases between the two germline ends.